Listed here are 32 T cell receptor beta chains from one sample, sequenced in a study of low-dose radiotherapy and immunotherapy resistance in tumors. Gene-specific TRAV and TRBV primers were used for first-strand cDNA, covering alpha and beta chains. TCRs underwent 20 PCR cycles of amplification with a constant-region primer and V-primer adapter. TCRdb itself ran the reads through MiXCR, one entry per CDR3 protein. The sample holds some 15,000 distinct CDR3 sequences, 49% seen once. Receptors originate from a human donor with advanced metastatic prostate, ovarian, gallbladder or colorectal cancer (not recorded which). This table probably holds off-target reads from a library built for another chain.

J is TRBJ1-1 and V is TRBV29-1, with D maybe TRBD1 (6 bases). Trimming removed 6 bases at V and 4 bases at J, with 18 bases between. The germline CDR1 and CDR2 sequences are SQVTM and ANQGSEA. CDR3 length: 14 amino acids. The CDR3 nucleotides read TGCAGCGTGCGGTACAGGGAAGCGTCCACTGAAGCTTTCTTT. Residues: CSVRYREASTEAFF.

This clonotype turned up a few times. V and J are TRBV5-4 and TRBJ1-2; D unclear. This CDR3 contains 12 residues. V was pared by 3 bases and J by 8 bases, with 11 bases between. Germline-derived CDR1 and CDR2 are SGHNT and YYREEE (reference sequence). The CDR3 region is CASSWTTGGYTF. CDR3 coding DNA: TGTGCCAGCAGCTGGACCACGGGGGGCTACACCTTC.

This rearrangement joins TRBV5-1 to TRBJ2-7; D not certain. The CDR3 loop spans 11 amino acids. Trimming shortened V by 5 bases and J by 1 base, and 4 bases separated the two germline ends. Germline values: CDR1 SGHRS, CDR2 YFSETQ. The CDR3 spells CASSGSYEQYF. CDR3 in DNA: TGCGCCAGCAGTGGGTCCTACGAGCAGTACTTC.

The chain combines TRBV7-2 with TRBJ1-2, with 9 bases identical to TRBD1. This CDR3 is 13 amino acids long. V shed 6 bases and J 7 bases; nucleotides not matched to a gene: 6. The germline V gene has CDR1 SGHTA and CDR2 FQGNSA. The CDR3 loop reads CASSSRTGAGYTF. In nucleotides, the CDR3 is TGTGCCAGCAGTAGTCGGACAGGGGCTGGCTACACCTTC.

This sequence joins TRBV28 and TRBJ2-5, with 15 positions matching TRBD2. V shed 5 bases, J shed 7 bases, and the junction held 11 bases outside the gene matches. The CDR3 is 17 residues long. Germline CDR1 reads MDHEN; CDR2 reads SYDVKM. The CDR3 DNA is TGTGCCAGCAGTCGTTTTGGGACTAGCGGGAGGAGGGGGACCCAGTACTTC. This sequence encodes CASSRFGTSGRRGTQYF. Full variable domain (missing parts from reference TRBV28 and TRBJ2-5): DVKVTQSSRYLVKRTGEKVFLECVQDMDHENMFWYRQDPGLGLRLIYFSYDVKMKEKGDIPEGYSVSREKKERFSLILESASTNQTSMYLCASSRFGTSGRRGTQYFGPGTRLLVL.

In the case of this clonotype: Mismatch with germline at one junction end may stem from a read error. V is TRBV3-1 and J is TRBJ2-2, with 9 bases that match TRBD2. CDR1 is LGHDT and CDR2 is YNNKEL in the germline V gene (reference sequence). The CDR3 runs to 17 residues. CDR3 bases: TGTGCCAGCAGCCAAGATTCTGGACTAGCGAAGACCGGGGAGCTGTTTTTT. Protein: CASSQDSGLAKTGELFF.

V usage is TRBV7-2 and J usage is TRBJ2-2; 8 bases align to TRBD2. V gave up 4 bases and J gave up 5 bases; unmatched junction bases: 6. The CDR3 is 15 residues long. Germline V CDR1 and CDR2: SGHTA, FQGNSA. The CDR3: CASSSPGGGTGELFF. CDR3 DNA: TGTGCCAGCAGCTCCCCCGGGGGGGGGACCGGGGAGCTGTTTTTT.

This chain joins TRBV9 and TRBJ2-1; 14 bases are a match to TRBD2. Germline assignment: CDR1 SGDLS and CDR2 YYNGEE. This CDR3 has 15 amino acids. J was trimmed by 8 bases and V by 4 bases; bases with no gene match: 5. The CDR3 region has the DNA TGTGCCAGCAGCCGTCGACTAGCGGGAGGGCATGAGCAGTTCTTC. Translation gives CASSRRLAGGHEQFF.

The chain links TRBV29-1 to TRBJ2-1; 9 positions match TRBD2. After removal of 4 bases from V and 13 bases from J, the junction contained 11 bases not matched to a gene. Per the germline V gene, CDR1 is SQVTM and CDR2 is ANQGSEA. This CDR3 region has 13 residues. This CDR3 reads CSVVGSGGQRQFF. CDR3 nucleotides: TGCAGCGTTGTTGGTAGCGGGGGCCAGCGTCAGTTCTTC.

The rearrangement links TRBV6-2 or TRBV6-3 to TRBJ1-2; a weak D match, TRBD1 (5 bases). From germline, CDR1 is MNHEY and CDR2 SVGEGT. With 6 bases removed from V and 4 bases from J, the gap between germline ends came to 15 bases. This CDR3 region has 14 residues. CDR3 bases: TGTGCCAGCAGCTTAGGGGTGTCTGCCTATGGCTACACCTTC. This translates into CASSLGVSAYGYTF.

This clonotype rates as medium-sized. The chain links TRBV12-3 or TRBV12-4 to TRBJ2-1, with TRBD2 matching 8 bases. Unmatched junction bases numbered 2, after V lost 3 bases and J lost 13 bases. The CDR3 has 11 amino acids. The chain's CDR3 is CASSFSGEQFF. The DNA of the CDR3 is TGTGCCAGCAGTTTTAGCGGGGAACAGTTCTTC.

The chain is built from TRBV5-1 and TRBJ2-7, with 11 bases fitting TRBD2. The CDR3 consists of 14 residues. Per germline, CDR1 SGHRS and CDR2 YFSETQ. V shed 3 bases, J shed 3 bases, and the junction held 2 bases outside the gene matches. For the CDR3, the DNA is TGCGCCAGCAGCTATACTAGCGGGAGCTACGAGCAGTACTTC. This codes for CASSYTSGSYEQYF.

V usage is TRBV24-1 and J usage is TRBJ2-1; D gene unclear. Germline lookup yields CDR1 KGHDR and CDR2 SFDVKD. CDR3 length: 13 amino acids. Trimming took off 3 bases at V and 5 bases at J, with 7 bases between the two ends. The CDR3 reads CATSDLRHNEQFF. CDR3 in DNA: TGTGCCACCAGTGATCTTCGTCACAATGAGCAGTTCTTC.

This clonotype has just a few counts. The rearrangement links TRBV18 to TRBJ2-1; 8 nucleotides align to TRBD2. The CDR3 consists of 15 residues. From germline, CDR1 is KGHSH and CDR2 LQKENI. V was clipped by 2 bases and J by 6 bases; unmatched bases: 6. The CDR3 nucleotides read TGTGCCAGCTCACCAGGGGGGACTAGTTTCAATGAGCAGTTCTTC. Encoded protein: CASSPGGTSFNEQFF.

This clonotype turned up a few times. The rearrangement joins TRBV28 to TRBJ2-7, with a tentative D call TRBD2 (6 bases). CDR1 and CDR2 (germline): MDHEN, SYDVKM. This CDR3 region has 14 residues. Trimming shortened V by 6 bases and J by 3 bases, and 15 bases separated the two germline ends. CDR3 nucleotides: TGTGCCAGCAGCTCCCCCGGGGGTGACTACGAGCAGTACTTC. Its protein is CASSSPGGDYEQYF.

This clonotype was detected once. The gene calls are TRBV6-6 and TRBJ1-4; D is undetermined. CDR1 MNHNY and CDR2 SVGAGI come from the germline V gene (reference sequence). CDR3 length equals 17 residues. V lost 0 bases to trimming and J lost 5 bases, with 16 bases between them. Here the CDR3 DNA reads TGTGCCAGCAGTTACTCGGGCGGCTGGGGTTCAAATGAAAAACTGTTTTTT. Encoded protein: CASSYSGGWGSNEKLFF.

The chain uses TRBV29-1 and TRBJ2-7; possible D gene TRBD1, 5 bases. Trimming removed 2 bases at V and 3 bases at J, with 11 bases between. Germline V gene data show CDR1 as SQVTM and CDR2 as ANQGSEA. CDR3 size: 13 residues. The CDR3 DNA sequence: TGCAGCGTTGAATCGCGACAGAACTACGAGCAGTACTTC. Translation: CSVESRQNYEQYF.

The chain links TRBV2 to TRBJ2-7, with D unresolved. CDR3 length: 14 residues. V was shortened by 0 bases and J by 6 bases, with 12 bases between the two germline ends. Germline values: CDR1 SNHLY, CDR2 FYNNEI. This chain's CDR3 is CASSEAWGPGEQYF. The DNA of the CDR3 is TGTGCCAGCAGTGAAGCTTGGGGTCCGGGCGAGCAGTACTTC.

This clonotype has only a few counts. CDR3 nucleotide sequence: TGCGCCAGCAGCTGGGGGGGAACGGAGCCCCAGCATTTT. It translates to CASSWGGTEPQHF. V gene TRBV5-1 combines with J gene TRBJ1-5, with a weak D call TRBD1 (5 bases). The germline V gene has CDR1 SGHRS and CDR2 YFSETQ. The CDR3 runs 13 residues. V was cut by 3 bases and J by 8 bases, with 12 bases left in between.

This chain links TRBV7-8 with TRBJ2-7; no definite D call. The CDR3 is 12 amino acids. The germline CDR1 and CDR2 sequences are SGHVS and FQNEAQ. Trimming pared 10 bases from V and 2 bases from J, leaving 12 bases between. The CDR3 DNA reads TGTGCCACGGGTGGGCAAGCCTACGAGCAGTACTTC. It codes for CATGGQAYEQYF.

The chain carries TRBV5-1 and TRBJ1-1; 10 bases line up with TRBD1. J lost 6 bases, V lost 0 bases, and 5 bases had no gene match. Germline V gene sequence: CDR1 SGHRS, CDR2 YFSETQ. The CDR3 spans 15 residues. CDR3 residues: CASSLETGGFSEAFF. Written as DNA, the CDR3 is TGCGCCAGCAGCTTGGAGACAGGGGGCTTCTCTGAAGCTTTCTTT.

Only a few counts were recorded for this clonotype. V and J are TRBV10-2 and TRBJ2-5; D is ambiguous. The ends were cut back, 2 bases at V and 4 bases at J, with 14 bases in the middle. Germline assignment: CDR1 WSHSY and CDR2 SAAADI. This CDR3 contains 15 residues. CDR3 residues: CASSEIEIVGETQYF. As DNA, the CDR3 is TGCGCCAGCAGTGAGATCGAAATAGTGGGAGAGACCCAGTACTTC.

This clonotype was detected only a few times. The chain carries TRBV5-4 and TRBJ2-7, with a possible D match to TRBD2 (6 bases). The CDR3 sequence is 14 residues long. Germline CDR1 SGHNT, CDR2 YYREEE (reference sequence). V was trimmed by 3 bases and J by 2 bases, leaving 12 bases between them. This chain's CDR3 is CASSSGTVTYEQYF. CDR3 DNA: TGTGCCAGCAGCTCCGGGACTGTGACCTACGAGCAGTACTTC.

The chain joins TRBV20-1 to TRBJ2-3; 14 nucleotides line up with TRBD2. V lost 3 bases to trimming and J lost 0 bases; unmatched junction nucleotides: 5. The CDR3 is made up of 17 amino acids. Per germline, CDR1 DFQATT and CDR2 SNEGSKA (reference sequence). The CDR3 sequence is CSASRTSGGSSTDTQYF. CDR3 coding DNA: TGCAGTGCTAGTCGGACTAGCGGGGGGTCTAGCACAGATACGCAGTATTTT.

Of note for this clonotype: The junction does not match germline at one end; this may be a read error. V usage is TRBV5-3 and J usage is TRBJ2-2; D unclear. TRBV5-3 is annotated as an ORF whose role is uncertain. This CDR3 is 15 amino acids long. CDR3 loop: CASSFLGTGTGELFF. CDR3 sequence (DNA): TGTGCCAGCAGCTTTCTGGGTACGGGCACCGGGGAGCTGTTTTTT.

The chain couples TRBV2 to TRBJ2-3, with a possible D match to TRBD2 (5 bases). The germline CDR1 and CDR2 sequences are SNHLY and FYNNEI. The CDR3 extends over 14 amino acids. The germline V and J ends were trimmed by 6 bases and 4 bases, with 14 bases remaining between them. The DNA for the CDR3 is TGTGCCAGCAGCGAGATGGAGGTTTCAGATACGCAGTATTTT. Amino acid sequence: CASSEMEVSDTQYF.

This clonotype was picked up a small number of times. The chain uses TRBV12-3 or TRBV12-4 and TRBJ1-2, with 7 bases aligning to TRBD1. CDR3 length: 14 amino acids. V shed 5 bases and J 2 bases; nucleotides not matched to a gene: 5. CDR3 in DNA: TGTGCCAGCAGTCAAACAGGGGTCAACTATGGCTACACCTTC. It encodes CASSQTGVNYGYTF.

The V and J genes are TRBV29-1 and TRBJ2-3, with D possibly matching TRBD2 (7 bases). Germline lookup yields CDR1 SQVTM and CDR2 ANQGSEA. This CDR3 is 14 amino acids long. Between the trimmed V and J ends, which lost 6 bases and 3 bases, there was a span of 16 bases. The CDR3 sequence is CSVEGGTRTDTQYF. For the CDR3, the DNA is TGCAGCGTGGAGGGGGGGACGAGGACAGATACGCAGTATTTT.

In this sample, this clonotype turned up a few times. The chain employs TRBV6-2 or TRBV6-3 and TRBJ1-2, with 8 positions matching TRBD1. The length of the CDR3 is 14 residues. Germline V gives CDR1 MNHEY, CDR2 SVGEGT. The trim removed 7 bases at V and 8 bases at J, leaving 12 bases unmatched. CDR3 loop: CASTWTGSVGGYTF. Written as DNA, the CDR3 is TGTGCCAGCACTTGGACAGGGTCGGTTGGAGGCTACACCTTC.

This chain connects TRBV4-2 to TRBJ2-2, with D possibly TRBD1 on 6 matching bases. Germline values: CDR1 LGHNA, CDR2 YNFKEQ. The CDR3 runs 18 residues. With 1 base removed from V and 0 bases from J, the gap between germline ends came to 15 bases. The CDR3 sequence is CASSQVLGASANTGELFF. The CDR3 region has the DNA TGTGCCAGCAGCCAAGTTCTGGGGGCTTCCGCGAACACCGGGGAGCTGTTTTTT.

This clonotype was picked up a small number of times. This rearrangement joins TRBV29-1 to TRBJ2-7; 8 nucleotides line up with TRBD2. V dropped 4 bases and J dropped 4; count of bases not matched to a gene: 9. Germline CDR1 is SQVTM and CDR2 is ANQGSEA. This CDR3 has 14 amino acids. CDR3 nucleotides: TGCAGCGTTGTCAAGCGGGAGTCTACTTACGAGCAGTACTTC. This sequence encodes CSVVKRESTYEQYF.

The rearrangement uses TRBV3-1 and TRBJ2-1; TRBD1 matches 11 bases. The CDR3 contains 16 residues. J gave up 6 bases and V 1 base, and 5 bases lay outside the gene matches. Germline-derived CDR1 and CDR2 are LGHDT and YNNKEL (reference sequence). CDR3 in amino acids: CASSQVRDRGSNEQFF. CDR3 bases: TGTGCCAGCAGCCAAGTTCGGGACAGGGGGTCCAATGAGCAGTTCTTC.